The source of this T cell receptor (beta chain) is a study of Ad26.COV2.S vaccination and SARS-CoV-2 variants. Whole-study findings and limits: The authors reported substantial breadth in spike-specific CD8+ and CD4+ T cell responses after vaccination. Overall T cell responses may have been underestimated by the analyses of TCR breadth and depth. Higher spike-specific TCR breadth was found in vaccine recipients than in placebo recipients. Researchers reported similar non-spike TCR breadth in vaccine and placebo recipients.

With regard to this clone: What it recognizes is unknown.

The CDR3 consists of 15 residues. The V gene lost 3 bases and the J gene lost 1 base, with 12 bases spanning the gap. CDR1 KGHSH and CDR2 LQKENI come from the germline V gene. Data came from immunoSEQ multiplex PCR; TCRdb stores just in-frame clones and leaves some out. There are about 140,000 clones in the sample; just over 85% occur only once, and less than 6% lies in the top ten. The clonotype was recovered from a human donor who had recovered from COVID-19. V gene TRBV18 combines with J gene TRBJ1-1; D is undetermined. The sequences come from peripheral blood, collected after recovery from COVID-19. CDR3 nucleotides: TGTGCCAGCTCACCGAGCAGTAATAGGAACACTGAAGCTTTCTTT. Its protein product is CASSPSSNRNTEAFF.